The T cell receptor beta chain described here comes from a study of blood T cell repertoires in COVID-19. Germline CDR1 reads LNHDA; CDR2 reads SQIVND (reference sequence). V gave up 1 base and J gave up 10 bases, with 27 bases separating them. The CDR3 consists of 18 residues. Authors' analysis steps: Reference gene primer amplification gave nucleated cell count estimates. The repertoire was sequenced with immunoSEQ multiplex PCR; TCRdb's copy has only in-frame clones and lacks some. The V and J calls and the clone size are those of that table, but D and trimming were determined from the DNA. The profile shows 150,000 to 200,000 clones, around four fifths of them singletons. Participant age was about 18 to 89 years, and participants resided in roughly 25 US areas. Clinical histories supplied by participants themselves formed the basis of cohort assignment. Symptom resolution, clearance, or two negative PCRs marked the recovered donors of Cohort 3.

The chain combines TRBV19 with TRBJ2-3; the D gene is possibly TRBD1 (5 bases). This TCR came from a woman aged 50 to 60 who had recovered from COVID-19. The sample consisted of PBMCs or T cells enriched from blood (not recorded which). In DNA form, the CDR3 reads TGTGCCAGTAGTATAGGGAAAACAGGCTCCCAAACCCTACCCGCGCAGTATTTT. This codes for CASSIGKTGSQTLPAQYF.